These T cell receptor beta chains were read from a single sample in a study of cytomegalovirus exposure and HLA in healthy donors. Sequencing used immunoSEQ multiplex PCR; TCRdb keeps in-frame clones, though not all of them. The data hold about 160,000 clones, with approximately 80% observed a single time. Sequencing used PBMCs. These receptor sequences come from a man aged 25-45 years in good health and CMV-seropositive. The CDR3 runs from the conserved cysteine through the conserved F or W. The D gene is left open where the match is weak. A clone size is listed for some rows: how often the clone was seen (once, few, many), or a class if it is expanded.

d_gene	abundance	v_gene	len	j_gene	CDR3nt	CDR3aa
.	.	TRBV5-6	18	TRBJ1-4	TGTGCCAGCAGCTTGGCCTACCGGCAGGGCTGGTATAATGAAAAACTGTTTTTT	CASSLAYRQGWYNEKLFF
TRBD2	.	TRBV5-1	14	TRBJ2-7	TGCGCCAGCAGTAAAACCGGGACTAGTGACGAGCAGTACTTC	CASSKTGTSDEQYF
.	.	TRBV20-1	11	TRBJ2-7	TGCAGTGCTATACAAGCCTACGAGCAGTACTTC	CSAIQAYEQYF
.	once	TRBV28	17	TRBJ1-5	TGTGCCAGCAGTTATACTTCCGGGATTGATAGCAATCAGCCCCAGCATTTT	CASSYTSGIDSNQPQHF
.	few	TRBV19	12	TRBJ2-1	TGTGCCAGTAGCCTGGGCTTCTTTGAGCAGTTCTTC	CASSLGFFEQFF
.	.	TRBV9	14	TRBJ2-1	TGTGCCAGCAGCCTCGGGACTTTAGGATCTGAGCAGTTCTTC	CASSLGTLGSEQFF
.	.	TRBV4-1	14	TRBJ2-7	TGCGCCAGCAGCCAAGTTGGCCAGGCCTACGAGCAGTACTTC	CASSQVGQAYEQYF
.	.	TRBV6-5	13	TRBJ1-6	TGTGCCAGCAGACGACAGACCAATTCACCCCTCCACTTT	CASRRQTNSPLHF
TRBD2	few	TRBV5-1	15	TRBJ2-5	TGCGCCAGCAGCAGAGAGCGGGGGCCGCAAGAGACCCAGTACTTC	CASSRERGPQETQYF
.	few	TRBV5-4	13	TRBJ1-4	TGTGCCAGCAGCCTTGAAGGGGCTGAAAAACTGTTTTTT	CASSLEGAEKLFF
TRBD1	.	TRBV7-2	17	TRBJ2-7	TGTGCCAGCAGCTTCCTGTTGGGGGGACAGGGCCCCTACGAGCAGTACTTC	CASSFLLGGQGPYEQYF
TRBD2	.	TRBV5-1	14	TRBJ2-1	TGCGCCAGCAGGGTAACGGGGGGATACAATGAGCAGTTCTTC	CASRVTGGYNEQFF
TRBD2	.	TRBV7-9	15	TRBJ2-3	TGTGCCAGCAGCTTGGGTAGCGGGGGCACAGATACGCAGTATTTT	CASSLGSGGTDTQYF
TRBD1	.	TRBV29-1	13	TRBJ2-2	TGCAGCGTTGAAGGGACAGGTTACGGGGAGCTGTTTTTT	CSVEGTGYGELFF
.	.	TRBV18	17	TRBJ1-6	TGTGCCAGCTCACAAAACCGGGGGGCGCAGAATAATTCACCCCTCCACTTT	CASSQNRGAQNNSPLHF
TRBD1	.	TRBV11-2	14	TRBJ1-6	TGTGCCAGCAGCCTGGGACAGAATAATTCACCCCTCCACTTT	CASSLGQNNSPLHF
TRBD1	.	TRBV7-8	16	TRBJ1-5	TGTGCCAGCAGCTTAGCAAGCAGGGGGCTATATCAGCCCCAGCATTTT	CASSLASRGLYQPQHF
TRBD1	.	TRBV5-6	16	TRBJ1-6	TGTGCCAGCAGCTTGCAGTGGACAGGGCCTAATTCACCCCTCCACTTT	CASSLQWTGPNSPLHF
.	once	TRBV7-2	16	TRBJ2-2	TGTGCCAGCAACCTGGGGTCAGGGGCTTCCACCGGGGAGCTGTTTTTT	CASNLGSGASTGELFF
TRBD2	.	TRBV5-4	15	TRBJ2-1	TGTGCCAGCAGCTTGGAGGCTAGCGGGCACAATGAGCAGTTCTTC	CASSLEASGHNEQFF
.	few	TRBV15	14	TRBJ2-7	TGTGCCACCAGCAGAGAAGTTGGCCCCTACGAGCAGTACTTC	CATSREVGPYEQYF
TRBD2	.	TRBV19	15	TRBJ2-3	TGTGCCAGTAGGGTGTCTAGCGGGGGGAAAGATACGCAGTATTTT	CASRVSSGGKDTQYF
TRBD1	.	TRBV15	17	TRBJ1-6	TGTGCCACCAGCACCCGGGACAGGGGGTATGAGAATTCACCCCTCCACTTT	CATSTRDRGYENSPLHF
.	.	TRBV5-1	14	TRBJ2-2	TGCGCCAGCAGCTTGGGGCAGAACACCGGGGAGCTGTTTTTT	CASSLGQNTGELFF
TRBD1	.	TRBV7-2	14	TRBJ1-1	TGTGCCAGCAGCACCAGACAGGGACCCACTGAAGCTTTCTTT	CASSTRQGPTEAFF